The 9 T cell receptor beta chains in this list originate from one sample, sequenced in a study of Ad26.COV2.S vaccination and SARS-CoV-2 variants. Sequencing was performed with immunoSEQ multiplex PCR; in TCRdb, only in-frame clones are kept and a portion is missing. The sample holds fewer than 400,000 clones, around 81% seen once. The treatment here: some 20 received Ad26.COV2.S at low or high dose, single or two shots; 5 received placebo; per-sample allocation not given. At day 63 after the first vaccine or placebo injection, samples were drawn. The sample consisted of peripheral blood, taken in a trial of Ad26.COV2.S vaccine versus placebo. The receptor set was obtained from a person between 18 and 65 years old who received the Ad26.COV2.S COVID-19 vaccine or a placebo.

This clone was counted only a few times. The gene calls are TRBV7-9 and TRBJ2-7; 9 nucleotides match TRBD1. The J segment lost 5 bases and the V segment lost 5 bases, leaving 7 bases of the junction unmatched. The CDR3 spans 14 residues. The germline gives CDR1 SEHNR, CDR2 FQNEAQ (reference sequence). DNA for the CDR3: TGTGCCAGCAGCATAATCGACAGGGGGAACGAGCAGTACTTC. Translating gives CASSIIDRGNEQYF.

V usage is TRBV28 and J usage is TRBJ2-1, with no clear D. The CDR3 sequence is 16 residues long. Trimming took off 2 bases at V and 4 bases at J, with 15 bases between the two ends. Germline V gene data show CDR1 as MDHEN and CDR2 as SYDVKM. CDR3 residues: CASSLLTATLYNEQFF. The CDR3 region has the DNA TGTGCCAGCAGTTTACTCACAGCGACCTTATACAATGAGCAGTTCTTC.

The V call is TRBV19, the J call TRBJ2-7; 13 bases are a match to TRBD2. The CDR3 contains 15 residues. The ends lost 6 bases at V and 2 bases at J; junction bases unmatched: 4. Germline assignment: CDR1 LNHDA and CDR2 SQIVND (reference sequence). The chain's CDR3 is CASSRLAGGTYEQYF. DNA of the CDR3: TGTGCCAGTAGCAGACTAGCGGGGGGAACCTACGAGCAGTACTTC.

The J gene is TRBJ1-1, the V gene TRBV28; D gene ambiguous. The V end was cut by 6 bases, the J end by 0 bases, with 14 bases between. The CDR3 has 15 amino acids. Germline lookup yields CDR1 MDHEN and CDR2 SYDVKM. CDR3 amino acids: CASSPSRGLNTEAFF. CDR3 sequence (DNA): TGTGCCAGCAGCCCTTCCAGAGGGTTGAACACTGAAGCTTTCTTT. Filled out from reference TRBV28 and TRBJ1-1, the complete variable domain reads DVKVTQSSRYLVKRTGEKVFLECVQDMDHENMFWYRQDPGLGLRLIYFSYDVKMKEKGDIPEGYSVSREKKERFSLILESASTNQTSMYLCASSPSRGLNTEAFFGQGTRLTVV.

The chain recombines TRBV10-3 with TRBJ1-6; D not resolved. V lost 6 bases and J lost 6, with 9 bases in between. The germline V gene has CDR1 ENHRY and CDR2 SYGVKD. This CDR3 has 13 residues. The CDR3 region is CAISLDGNSPLHF. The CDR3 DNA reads TGTGCCATCAGCTTGGACGGTAATTCACCCCTCCACTTT.

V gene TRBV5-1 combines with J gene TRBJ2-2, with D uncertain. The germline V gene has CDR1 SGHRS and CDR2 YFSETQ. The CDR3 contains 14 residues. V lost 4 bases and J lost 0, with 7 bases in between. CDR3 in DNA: TGCGCCAGCAGCCAGAACGCGAACACCGGGGAGCTGTTTTTT. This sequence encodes CASSQNANTGELFF.

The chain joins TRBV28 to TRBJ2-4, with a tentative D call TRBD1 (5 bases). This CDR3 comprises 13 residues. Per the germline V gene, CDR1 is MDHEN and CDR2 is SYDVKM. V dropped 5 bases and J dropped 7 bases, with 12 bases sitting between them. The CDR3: CASSTTGANIQYF. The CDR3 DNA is TGTGCCAGCAGTACTACAGGCGCTAACATTCAGTACTTC. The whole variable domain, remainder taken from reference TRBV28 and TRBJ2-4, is DVKVTQSSRYLVKRTGEKVFLECVQDMDHENMFWYRQDPGLGLRLIYFSYDVKMKEKGDIPEGYSVSREKKERFSLILESASTNQTSMYLCASSTTGANIQYFGAGTRLSVL.

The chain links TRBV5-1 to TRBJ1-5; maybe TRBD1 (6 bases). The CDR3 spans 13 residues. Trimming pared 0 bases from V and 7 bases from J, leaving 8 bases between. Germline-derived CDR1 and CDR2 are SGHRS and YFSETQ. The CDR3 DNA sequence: TGCGCCAGCAGCTTGGACAGGGCCCAGCCCCAGCATTTT. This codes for CASSLDRAQPQHF.

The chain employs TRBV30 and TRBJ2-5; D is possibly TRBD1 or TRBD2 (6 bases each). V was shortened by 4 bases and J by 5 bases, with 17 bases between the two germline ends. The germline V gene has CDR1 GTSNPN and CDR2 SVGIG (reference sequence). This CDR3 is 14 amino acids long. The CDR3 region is CAWTPRGDRETQYF. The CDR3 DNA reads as TGTGCCTGGACGCCGAGGGGGGACCGGGAGACCCAGTACTTC.